What follows are 4 T cell receptor beta chains derived from one specimen sequenced in a study of vaccination and CD4 T cells after COVID-19. Cultured CD4+ T-cell DNA underwent Oncomine TCR Beta short-read sequencing. TCRdb processed the PCR reads anew with MiXCR; each CDR3 protein has one entry. Counted here are tens of thousands of distinct CDR3 sequences, roughly 44% occurring once; the ten biggest clones make up just under 5%. Time point described: late sampling 161 to 241 days after vaccination in a few convalescent patients. Sample treatment: approximately 9-day PBMC culture with coronavirus spike peptide pools or control peptides (ViraFEST assay). Their antigens are not known. Sequencing was performed on CD4+ T cells from blood, cultured in vitro, taken about 7 months after SARS-CoV-2 vaccination. These receptor sequences come from a human donor who had recovered from COVID-19.

V and J are TRBV6-1 and TRBJ2-5; 8 nucleotides agree with TRBD2. CDR1 is MNHNS and CDR2 is SASEGT in the germline V gene. V lost 7 bases and J lost 4; bases outside the gene matches: 8. CDR3 length equals 14 residues. The CDR3 loop is CASNGGRRTETQYF. CDR3 bases: TGTGCCAGCAACGGCGGGAGGCGCACAGAGACCCAGTACTTC.

V and J are TRBV29-1 and TRBJ2-7, with 10 positions matching TRBD2. The CDR3 consists of 13 residues. The ends lost 4 bases at V and 5 bases at J; junction bases unmatched: 5. Per germline, CDR1 SQVTM and CDR2 ANQGSEA. CDR3 coding DNA: TGCAGCGTTGTAGCTAGCGGGAGAAACGAGCAGTACTTC. Its translation: CSVVASGRNEQYF.

This clonotype has just a few counts. The chain has TRBV4-3 and TRBJ1-5; D gene unclear. With 2 bases removed from V and 6 bases from J, the gap between germline ends came to 8 bases. Germline CDR1 is LGHNA and CDR2 is YSLEER. The CDR3 is 13 residues long. For the CDR3, the DNA is TGCGCCAGCAGCCAATCTACAGTTCAGCCCCAGCATTTT. Its protein product is CASSQSTVQPQHF.

This sequence joins TRBV6-1 and TRBJ1-1; D remains ambiguous. Trimming took 10 bases from V and 0 from J, leaving 12 bases between them. Germline assignment: CDR1 MNHNS and CDR2 SASEGT. The CDR3 runs to 13 residues. The CDR3 nucleotides are TGTGCCACTTCGACCGTCATGAACACTGAAGCTTTCTTT. Protein sequence: CATSTVMNTEAFF.